This TCR beta chain emerged from a study of memory CD4+ T cells and cytomegalovirus serostatus. Whole-study findings and limits: Suggested: most of the CMV-linked TCR signature lies in CD4+ memory cells.

Turning to this clone: No antigen is known for it.

The sort gate was single viable CD3+CD4+CD8-CD45RO+ cells for memory CD4+ T cells. Produced via immunoSEQ multiplex PCR; TCRdb's table is partial and in-frame only. The sample holds over 35,000 clones, about 73% seen once. The CDR3 consists of 14 residues. V was clipped by 5 bases and J by 5 bases, with 15 bases between them. Germline values: CDR1 SGHAT, CDR2 FQNNGV. The sample consisted of memory CD4+ T cells from blood. The chain uses TRBV11-2 and TRBJ1-1; no definite D call. This TCR was recovered from an adult in good health and CMV-seronegative. The CDR3 DNA is TGTGCCAGCAGCGAGCTCGGTGGTGGGACTGAAGCTTTCTTT. Translated, it gives CASSELGGGTEAFF.